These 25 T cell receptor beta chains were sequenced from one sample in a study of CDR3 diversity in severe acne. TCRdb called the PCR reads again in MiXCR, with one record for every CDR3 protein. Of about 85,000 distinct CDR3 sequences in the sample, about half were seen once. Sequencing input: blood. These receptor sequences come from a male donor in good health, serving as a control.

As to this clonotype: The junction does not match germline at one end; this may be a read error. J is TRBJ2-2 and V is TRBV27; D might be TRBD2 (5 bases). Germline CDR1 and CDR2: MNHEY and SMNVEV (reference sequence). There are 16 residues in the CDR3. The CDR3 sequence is CASSFVGQVDTGELSW. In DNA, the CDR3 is TGTGCCAGCAGTTTTGTAGGCCAAGTCGACACCGGGGAGCTGTCTTGG.

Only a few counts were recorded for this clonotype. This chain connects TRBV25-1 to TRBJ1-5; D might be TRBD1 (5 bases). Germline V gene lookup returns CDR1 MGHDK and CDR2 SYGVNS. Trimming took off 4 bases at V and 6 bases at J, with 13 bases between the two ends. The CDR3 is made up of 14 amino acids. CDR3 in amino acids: CASSGREVSQPQHF. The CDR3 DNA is TGTGCCAGCAGTGGCAGGGAAGTAAGTCAGCCCCAGCATTTT.

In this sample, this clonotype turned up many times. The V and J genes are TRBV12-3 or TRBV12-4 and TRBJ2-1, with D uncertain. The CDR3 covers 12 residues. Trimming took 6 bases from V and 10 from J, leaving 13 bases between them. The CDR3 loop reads CASSLNRGEQFF. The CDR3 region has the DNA TGTGCCAGCAGCCTAAACAGAGGCGAGCAGTTCTTC.

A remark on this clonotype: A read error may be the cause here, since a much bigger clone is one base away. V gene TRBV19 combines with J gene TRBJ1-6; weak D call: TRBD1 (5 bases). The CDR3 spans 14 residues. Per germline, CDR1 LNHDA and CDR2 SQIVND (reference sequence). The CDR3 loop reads CVSTPNGAQIPLHF. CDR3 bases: TGTGTCAGTACCCCGAACGGGGCCCAGATCCCCCTCCACTTT.

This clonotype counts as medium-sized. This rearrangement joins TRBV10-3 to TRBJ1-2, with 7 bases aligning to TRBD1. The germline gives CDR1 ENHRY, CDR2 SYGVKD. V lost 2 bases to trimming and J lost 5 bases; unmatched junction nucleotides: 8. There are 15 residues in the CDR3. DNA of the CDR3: TGTGCCATCAGTGAGGTCCAGGGGGAAAGGTATGGCTACACCTTC. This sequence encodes CAISEVQGERYGYTF.

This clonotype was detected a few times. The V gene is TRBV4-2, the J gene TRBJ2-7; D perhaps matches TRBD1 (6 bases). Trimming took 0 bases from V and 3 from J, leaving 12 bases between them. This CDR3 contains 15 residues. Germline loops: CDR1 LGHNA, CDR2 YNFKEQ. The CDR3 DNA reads TGTGCCAGCAGCCAAGATCGGCAGGGGTTCTACGAGCAGTACTTC. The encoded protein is CASSQDRQGFYEQYF.

CDR3 region: CASSVTDMNTEAFF. DNA of the CDR3: TGTGCCAGCAGCGTAACCGATATGAACACTGAAGCTTTCTTT. J is TRBJ1-1 and V is TRBV9; no clear D. CDR1 is SGDLS and CDR2 is YYNGEE in the germline V gene. This CDR3 region has 14 residues. V dropped 1 base and J dropped 0 bases, with 7 bases sitting between them.

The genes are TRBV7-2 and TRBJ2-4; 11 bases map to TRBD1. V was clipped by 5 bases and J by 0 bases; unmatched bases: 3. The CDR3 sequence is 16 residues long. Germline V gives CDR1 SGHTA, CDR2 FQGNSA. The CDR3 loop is CASSPGQGGAKNIQYF. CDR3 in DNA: TGTGCCAGCAGCCCGGGACAGGGGGGAGCCAAAAACATTCAGTACTTC.

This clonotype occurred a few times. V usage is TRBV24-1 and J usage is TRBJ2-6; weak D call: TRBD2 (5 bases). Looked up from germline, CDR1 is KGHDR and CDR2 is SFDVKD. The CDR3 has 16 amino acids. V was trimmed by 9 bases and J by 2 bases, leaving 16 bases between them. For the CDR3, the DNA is TGTGCCACCGGCGGGCAGGTCGGGGCTGGGGCCAACGTCCTGACTTTC. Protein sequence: CATGGQVGAGANVLTF.

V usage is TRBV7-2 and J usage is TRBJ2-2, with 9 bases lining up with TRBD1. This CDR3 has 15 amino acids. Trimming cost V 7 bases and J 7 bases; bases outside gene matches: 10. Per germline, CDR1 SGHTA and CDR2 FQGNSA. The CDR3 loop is CASTLGQGNIGELFF. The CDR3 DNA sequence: TGTGCCAGCACCCTAGGACAGGGGAATATCGGGGAGCTGTTTTTT.

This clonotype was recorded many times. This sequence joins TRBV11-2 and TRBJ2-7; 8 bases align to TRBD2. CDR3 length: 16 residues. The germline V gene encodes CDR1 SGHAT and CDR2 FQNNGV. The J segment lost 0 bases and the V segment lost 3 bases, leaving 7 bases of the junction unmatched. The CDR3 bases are TGTGCCAGCAGCTTCGAATTAGCGGGAACCTCCTACGAGCAGTACTTC. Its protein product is CASSFELAGTSYEQYF. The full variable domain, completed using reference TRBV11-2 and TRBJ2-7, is EAGVAQSPRYKIIEKRQSVAFWCNPISGHATLYWYQQILGQGPKLLIQFQNNGVVDDSQLPKDRFSAERLKGVDSTLKIQPAKLEDSAVYLCASSFELAGTSYEQYFGPGTRLTVT.

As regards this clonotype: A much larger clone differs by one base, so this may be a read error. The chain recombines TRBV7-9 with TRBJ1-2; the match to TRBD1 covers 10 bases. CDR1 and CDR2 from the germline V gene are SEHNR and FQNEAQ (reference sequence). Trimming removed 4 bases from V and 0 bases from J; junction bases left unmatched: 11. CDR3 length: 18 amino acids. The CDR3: CASSSSGTGDVTNYGYTF. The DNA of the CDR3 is TGTGCCAGCAGCTCTTCCGGGACAGGGGACGTCACTAACTATGGCTACACCTTC.

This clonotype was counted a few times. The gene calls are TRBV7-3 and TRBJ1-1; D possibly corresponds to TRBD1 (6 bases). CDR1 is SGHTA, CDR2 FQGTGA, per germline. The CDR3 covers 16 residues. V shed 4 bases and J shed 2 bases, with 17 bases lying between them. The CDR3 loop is CASSSKSRGPNTEAFF. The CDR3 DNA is TGTGCCAGCAGCTCCAAGTCCAGGGGCCCCAACACTGAAGCTTTCTTT.

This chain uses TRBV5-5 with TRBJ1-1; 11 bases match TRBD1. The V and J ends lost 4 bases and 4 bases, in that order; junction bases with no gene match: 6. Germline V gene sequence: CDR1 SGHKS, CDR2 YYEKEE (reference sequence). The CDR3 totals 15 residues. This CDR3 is CASSRGQGAGTEAFF. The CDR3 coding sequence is TGTGCCAGCAGCCGCGGACAGGGGGCAGGCACTGAAGCTTTCTTT.

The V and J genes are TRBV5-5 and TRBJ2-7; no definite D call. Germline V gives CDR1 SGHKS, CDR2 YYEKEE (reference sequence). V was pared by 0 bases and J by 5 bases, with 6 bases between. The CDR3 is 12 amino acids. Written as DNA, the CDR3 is TGTGCCAGCAGCTTGGAGGGCCACGAGCAGTACTTC. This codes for CASSLEGHEQYF.

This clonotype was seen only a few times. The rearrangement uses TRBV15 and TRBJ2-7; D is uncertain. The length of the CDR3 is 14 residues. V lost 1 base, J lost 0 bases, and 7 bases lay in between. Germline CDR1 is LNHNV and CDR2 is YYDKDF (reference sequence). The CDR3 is CATSRGSDSYEQYF. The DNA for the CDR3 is TGTGCCACCAGCAGAGGGTCGGACTCCTACGAGCAGTACTTC.

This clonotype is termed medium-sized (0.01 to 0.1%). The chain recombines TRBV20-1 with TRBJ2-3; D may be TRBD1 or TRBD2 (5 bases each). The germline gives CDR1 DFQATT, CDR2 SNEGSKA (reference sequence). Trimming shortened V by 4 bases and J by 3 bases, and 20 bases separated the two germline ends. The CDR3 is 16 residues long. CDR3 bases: TGCAGTGCTAACCAACCGGGGCCGTCCAGGACAGATACGCAGTATTTT. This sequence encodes CSANQPGPSRTDTQYF.

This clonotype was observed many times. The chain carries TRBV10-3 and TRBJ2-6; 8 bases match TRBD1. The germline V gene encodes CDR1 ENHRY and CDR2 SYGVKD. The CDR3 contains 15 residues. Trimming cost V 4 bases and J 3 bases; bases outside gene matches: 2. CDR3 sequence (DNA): TGTGCCATCAGTGGACAGGGGAATGGGGCCAACGTCCTGACTTTC. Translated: CAISGQGNGANVLTF.

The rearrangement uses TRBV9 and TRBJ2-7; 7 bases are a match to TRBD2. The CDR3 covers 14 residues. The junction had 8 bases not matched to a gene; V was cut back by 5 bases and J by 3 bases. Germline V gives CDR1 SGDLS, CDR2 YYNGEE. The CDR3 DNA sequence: TGTGCCAGCAGTAAGGCTAGCGGCTACTACGAGCAGTACTTC. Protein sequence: CASSKASGYYEQYF.

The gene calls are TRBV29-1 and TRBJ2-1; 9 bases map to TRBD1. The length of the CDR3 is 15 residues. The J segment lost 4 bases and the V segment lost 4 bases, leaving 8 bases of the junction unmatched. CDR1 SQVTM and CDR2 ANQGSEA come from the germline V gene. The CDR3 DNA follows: TGCAGCGTTGGGGAAAGGGACAGGGATTACAATGAGCAGTTCTTC. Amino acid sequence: CSVGERDRDYNEQFF.

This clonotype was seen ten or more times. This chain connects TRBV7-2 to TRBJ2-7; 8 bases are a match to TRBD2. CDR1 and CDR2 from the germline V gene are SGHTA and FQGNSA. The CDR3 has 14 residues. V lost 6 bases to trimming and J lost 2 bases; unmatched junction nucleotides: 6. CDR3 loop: CASSREGTTYEQYF. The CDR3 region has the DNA TGTGCCAGCAGTCGGGAGGGCACCACCTACGAGCAGTACTTC.

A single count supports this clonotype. DNA of the CDR3: TGCGCCAGCAGTGACCTGCAGGGGCCCCAGCATTTT. Its protein is CASSDLQGPQHF. The chain combines TRBV10-1 with TRBJ1-5, with a weak D call TRBD1 (5 bases). In germline, CDR1 is WNHNN, CDR2 SYGVQD (reference sequence). This CDR3 has 12 amino acids. V was shortened by 3 bases and J by 9 bases, with 9 bases between the two germline ends.

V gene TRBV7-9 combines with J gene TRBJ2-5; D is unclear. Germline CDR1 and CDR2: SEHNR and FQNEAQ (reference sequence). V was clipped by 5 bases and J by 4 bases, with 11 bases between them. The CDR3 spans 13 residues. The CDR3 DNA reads TGTGCCAGCAGCCAACAGAAACTAGAGACCCAGTACTTC. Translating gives CASSQQKLETQYF.

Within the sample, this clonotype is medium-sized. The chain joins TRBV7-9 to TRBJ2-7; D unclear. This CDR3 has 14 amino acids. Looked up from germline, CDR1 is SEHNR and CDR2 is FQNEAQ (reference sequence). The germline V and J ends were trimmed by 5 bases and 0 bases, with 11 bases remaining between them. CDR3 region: CASSPTLSSYEQYF. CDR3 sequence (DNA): TGTGCCAGCAGCCCCACACTGAGCTCCTACGAGCAGTACTTC.

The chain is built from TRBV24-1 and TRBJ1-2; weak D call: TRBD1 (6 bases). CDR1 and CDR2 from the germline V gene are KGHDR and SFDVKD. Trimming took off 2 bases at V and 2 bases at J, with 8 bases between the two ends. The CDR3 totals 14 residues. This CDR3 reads CATSDSDRNYGYTF. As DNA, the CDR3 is TGTGCCACCAGTGATTCAGACAGGAACTATGGCTACACCTTC.